This T cell receptor beta chain was obtained from a study of cytomegalovirus exposure and HLA in healthy donors. About this clone itself: Antigen: not known.

In germline, CDR1 is MDHEN, CDR2 SYDVKM. This CDR3 comprises 17 residues. Trimming pared 1 base from V and 5 bases from J, leaving 19 bases between. The PCR ran on 60 Vbeta and 13 Jbeta primers. Generated by immunoSEQ multiplex PCR, the TCRdb table keeps only in-frame clones and is missing some. The table lists 200,000 or so clones. Findings of the study overall: Later genetic work tied a missense DCLRE1C variant to beta-chain V and J trimming. The classifier, whose performance was assessed in both the original and validation cohorts, reportedly diagnosed cytomegalovirus status with high specificity and sensitivity.

The sample comprised PBMCs. The chain joins TRBV28 to TRBJ2-3, with D perhaps TRBD1 (6 bases). The sequence was collected from a girl aged 2 to 10 in good health and CMV-seropositive. CDR3 sequence reads: CASSLFWGRGAVDTQYF. The DNA for the CDR3 is TGTGCCAGCAGTTTATTTTGGGGGCGCGGCGCGGTAGATACGCAGTATTTT.